The 22 T cell receptor beta chains listed next were all sequenced from one sample in a study of identical twins. Via MiXCR, TCRdb re-called the 5' RACE reads, giving one row per CDR3 protein. The data contain 1.5 million to 2 million distinct CDR3 sequences, less than 40% of them singletons. The material sequenced was cord blood. These receptors all stem from a newborn girl in good health.

The chain has TRBV2 and TRBJ2-1; 7 positions match TRBD1. Germline assignment: CDR1 SNHLY and CDR2 FYNNEI. The junction had 5 bases not matched to a gene; V was cut back by 6 bases and J by 6 bases. The CDR3 is 13 amino acids. The CDR3 nucleotides are TGTGCCAGCAGGGAGGCAGGGGGCAATGAGCAGTTCTTC. Its protein product is CASREAGGNEQFF.

The chain recombines TRBV7-9 with TRBJ1-4; no reliable D call. Trimming removed 1 base at V and 10 bases at J, with 7 bases between. CDR3 length equals 12 residues. Germline V gene lookup returns CDR1 SEHNR and CDR2 FQNEAQ (reference sequence). The CDR3 region has the DNA TGTGCCAGCAGCTTAGGTGGCGGAAAACTGTTTTTT. This translates into CASSLGGGKLFF. The full variable domain, in which reference TRBV7-9 and TRBJ1-4 provide the parts outside the CDR3, is DTGVSQNPRHKITKRGQNVTFRCDPISEHNRLYWYRQTLGQGPEFLTYFQNEAQLEKSRLLSDRFSAERPKGSFSTLEIQRTEQGDSAMYLCASSLGGGKLFFGSGTQLSVL.

The V and J genes are TRBV20-1 and TRBJ2-1, with D possibly being TRBD1 or TRBD2 (6 bases each). Germline V gene lookup returns CDR1 DFQATT and CDR2 SNEGSKA (reference sequence). The CDR3 is 12 residues long. Trimming left V 3 bases short and J 8 bases short, with 11 bases between. The CDR3 nucleotides read TGCAGTGCTAGTACGGGGGCCGATGAGCAGTTCTTC. Its protein is CSASTGADEQFF.

The rearrangement uses TRBV24-1 and TRBJ2-7; weak D call: TRBD2 (6 bases). The CDR3 extends over 14 amino acids. V gave up 1 base and J gave up 6 bases, with 12 bases separating them. Germline CDR1 reads KGHDR; CDR2 reads SFDVKD. The CDR3 region is CATSDFGEDGEQYF. Here the CDR3 DNA reads TGTGCCACCAGTGATTTTGGGGAGGATGGCGAGCAGTACTTC.

This clonotype was counted ten times or more. The CDR3, as DNA: TGCAGCGTTGCGGGACTAGCGGGAGGGAGCTCCTACGAGCAGTACTTC. It yields the protein CSVAGLAGGSSYEQYF. The genes are TRBV29-1 and TRBJ2-7; 16 bases match TRBD2. This CDR3 region has 16 residues. Germline V gives CDR1 SQVTM, CDR2 ANQGSEA. J gave up 0 bases and V 4 bases, and 3 bases lay outside the gene matches.

The chain has TRBV6-6 and TRBJ1-2, with D possibly TRBD1 on 5 matching bases. This CDR3 has 13 amino acids. CDR1 and CDR2 (germline): MNHNY, SVGAGI (reference sequence). V gave up 6 bases and J gave up 8 bases, with 16 bases separating them. CDR3 DNA sequence: TGTGCCAGCAGCCAGGACACCTTCTTAGGCTACACCTTC. Translating it yields CASSQDTFLGYTF.

This clonotype has a handful of counts. The chain links TRBV29-1 to TRBJ2-2, with D uncertain. In germline, CDR1 is SQVTM, CDR2 ANQGSEA. The V and J ends lost 2 bases and 0 bases respectively, with 7 bases between them. The CDR3 length is 14 residues. The CDR3 protein is CSVESLANTGELFF. The CDR3 DNA follows: TGCAGCGTTGAATCCCTAGCGAACACCGGGGAGCTGTTTTTT.

A few counts support this clonotype. The chain couples TRBV20-1 to TRBJ1-5; 9 bases map to TRBD1. The CDR3 runs 12 residues. The V gene end was trimmed by 4 bases and the J gene end by 10 bases; junction bases not matched to a gene: 5. CDR1 is DFQATT and CDR2 is SNEGSKA in the germline V gene (reference sequence). The CDR3 loop reads CSAMSTGGPQHF. CDR3 bases: TGCAGTGCTATGTCGACAGGGGGTCCCCAGCATTTT.

The chain uses TRBV6-2 or TRBV6-3 and TRBJ2-4; 10 bases line up with TRBD2. The CDR3 runs to 18 residues. The V gene end was trimmed by 2 bases and the J gene end by 0 bases; junction bases not matched to a gene: 7. The germline V gene has CDR1 MNHEY and CDR2 SVGEGT. CDR3: CASSYHGLAALAKNIQYF. The CDR3 nucleotides are TGTGCCAGCAGTTACCACGGACTAGCGGCCCTAGCCAAAAACATTCAGTACTTC.

This clonotype occurred many times. The chain recombines TRBV4-2 with TRBJ1-2; D unclear. CDR3 length: 16 residues. Germline CDR1 and CDR2: LGHNA and YNFKEQ. V lost 3 bases and J 2 bases, leaving 16 bases between the germline ends. This CDR3 is CASSQTEMDGNYGYTF. CDR3 nucleotide sequence: TGTGCCAGCAGCCAGACCGAAATGGACGGAAACTATGGCTACACCTTC.

The sample holds a few counts of this clonotype. V usage is TRBV19 and J usage is TRBJ2-1; D not resolved. The CDR3 is 14 residues long. Germline lookup yields CDR1 LNHDA and CDR2 SQIVND (reference sequence). Trimming cost V 7 bases and J 5 bases, with 15 bases left between them. CDR3 DNA: TGTGCCAGTAAAAACGGGTTGAGAGACAATGAGCAGTTCTTC. This codes for CASKNGLRDNEQFF.

The chain recombines TRBV28 with TRBJ2-7; TRBD1 is a possible D gene (6 bases). V lost 6 bases, J lost 3 bases, and 12 bases lay in between. The V gene's germline CDR1 is MDHEN and CDR2 SYDVKM. There are 13 residues in the CDR3. CDR3 DNA: TGTGCCAGCAGAAACACAGGGAGCTACGAGCAGTACTTC. It encodes CASRNTGSYEQYF.

The chain is built from TRBV5-1 and TRBJ2-1; 7 bases are shared with TRBD2. The J call is doubtful: the DNA matches TRBJ2-7 better. The CDR3 runs to 15 residues. CDR1 is SGHRS, CDR2 YFSETQ, per germline. The CDR3 region is CASSFASGSYNEQYF. The CDR3 DNA reads as TGCGCCAGCAGTTTCGCTAGCGGCTCCTACAATGAGCAGTACTTC.

This clonotype was counted between two and nine times. V and J are TRBV5-5 and TRBJ2-7, with unresolved D. CDR3 size: 14 residues. The germline V gene encodes CDR1 SGHKS and CDR2 YYEKEE (reference sequence). Trimming took 0 bases from V and 3 from J, leaving 10 bases between them. In DNA, the CDR3 is TGTGCCAGCAGCTTGGTAGGACCTGACTACGAGCAGTACTTC. It is translated as CASSLVGPDYEQYF.

The table lists this clonotype with a few counts. The chain links TRBV4-2 to TRBJ2-2; 9 bases map to TRBD2. V trimming: 0 bases; J trimming: 6 bases; junction bases outside the gene matches: 8. The CDR3 length is 17 residues. Germline-derived CDR1 and CDR2 are LGHNA and YNFKEQ. This CDR3 is CASSQERGTSYAGELFF. The CDR3 DNA sequence: TGTGCCAGCAGCCAAGAGAGGGGGACTAGCTATGCCGGGGAGCTGTTTTTT.

The CDR3 region is CASSLAEGEGKLFF. Here the CDR3 DNA reads TGTGCCAGCAGCTTAGCTGAAGGGGAGGGAAAACTGTTTTTT. The chain couples TRBV7-9 to TRBJ1-4; perhaps TRBD1 as D (5 bases). Trimming removed 0 bases from V and 10 bases from J, with 12 bases in between. Germline loops: CDR1 SEHNR, CDR2 FQNEAQ (reference sequence). The CDR3 covers 14 residues.

This clonotype was seen once. V usage is TRBV19 and J usage is TRBJ2-3; TRBD2 matches at 10 bases. V was clipped by 3 bases and J by 4 bases; unmatched bases: 4. The CDR3 extends over 15 amino acids. Per germline, CDR1 LNHDA and CDR2 SQIVND (reference sequence). The CDR3 sequence is CASSIKGLAADTQYF. CDR3 DNA: TGTGCCAGTAGTATTAAAGGACTAGCGGCAGATACGCAGTATTTT.

This clonotype has just one count. The CDR3 DNA reads TGTGCCATCAGTGGCGACAGGAGGCAGAATGAAAAACTGTTTTTT. It is translated as CAISGDRRQNEKLFF. V gene TRBV10-3 combines with J gene TRBJ1-4; possibly TRBD1 for D (6 bases). This CDR3 region has 15 residues. Germline lookup yields CDR1 ENHRY and CDR2 SYGVKD. The V end lost 4 bases, the J end lost 5 bases, and 14 bases lay between the germline ends.

This clonotype was recorded a few times. The V and J genes are TRBV20-1 and TRBJ2-4; weak D call: TRBD1 (6 bases). The last part of the DNA fits TRBJ2-7 better; the J call may be wrong. CDR1 is DFQATT, CDR2 SNEGSKA, per germline (reference sequence). The CDR3 has 17 amino acids. The CDR3 protein is CSARSPGQHTGTHEQYF. The CDR3 DNA reads TGCAGTGCTAGAAGTCCGGGACAACACACTGGCACCCACGAGCAGTACTTC.

This clonotype has a handful of counts. The rearrangement uses TRBV5-1 and TRBJ2-3; 10 bases are shared with TRBD1. The J segment lost 5 bases and the V segment lost 1 base, leaving 4 bases of the junction unmatched. The CDR3 consists of 15 residues. Germline CDR1 reads SGHRS; CDR2 reads YFSETQ. CDR3 sequence: CASSLTGQGGDTQYF. The DNA of the CDR3 is TGCGCCAGCAGCTTGACCGGACAGGGGGGAGATACGCAGTATTTT.

The chain recombines TRBV20-1 with TRBJ2-7; D is unclear. The V gene's germline CDR1 is DFQATT and CDR2 SNEGSKA (reference sequence). Trimming left V 7 bases short and J 2 bases short, with 18 bases between. This CDR3 region has 14 residues. The CDR3 DNA sequence: TGCAGTGTCCAAGGGAATAGTTACCCCTACGAGCAGTACTTC. It specifies CSVQGNSYPYEQYF.

This clonotype has just a few counts. The genes are TRBV7-9 and TRBJ1-2; D is perhaps TRBD1 (5 bases). This CDR3 comprises 15 residues. Trimming stripped 2 bases from V and 4 bases from J, with 14 bases between. The germline gives CDR1 SEHNR, CDR2 FQNEAQ (reference sequence). DNA of the CDR3: TGTGCCAGCAGCTTACGGGGCAGTGGGGTCTATGGCTACACCTTC. Protein: CASSLRGSGVYGYTF. The full variable domain, rest sourced from reference TRBV7-9 and TRBJ1-2, is DTGVSQNPRHKITKRGQNVTFRCDPISEHNRLYWYRQTLGQGPEFLTYFQNEAQLEKSRLLSDRFSAERPKGSFSTLEIQRTEQGDSAMYLCASSLRGSGVYGYTFGSGTRLTVV.